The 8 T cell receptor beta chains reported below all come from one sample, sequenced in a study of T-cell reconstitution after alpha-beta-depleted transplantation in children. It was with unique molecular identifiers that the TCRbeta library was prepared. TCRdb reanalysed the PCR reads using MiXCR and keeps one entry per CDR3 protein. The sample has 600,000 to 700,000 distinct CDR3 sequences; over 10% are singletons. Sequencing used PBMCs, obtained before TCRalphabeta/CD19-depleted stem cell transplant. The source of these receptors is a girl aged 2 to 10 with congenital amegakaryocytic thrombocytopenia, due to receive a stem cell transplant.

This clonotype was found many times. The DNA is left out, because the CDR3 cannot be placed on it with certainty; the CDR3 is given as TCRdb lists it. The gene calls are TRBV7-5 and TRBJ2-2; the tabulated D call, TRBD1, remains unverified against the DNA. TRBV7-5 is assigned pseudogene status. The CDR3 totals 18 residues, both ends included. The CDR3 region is CISVSEDTGTGCSGELFF.

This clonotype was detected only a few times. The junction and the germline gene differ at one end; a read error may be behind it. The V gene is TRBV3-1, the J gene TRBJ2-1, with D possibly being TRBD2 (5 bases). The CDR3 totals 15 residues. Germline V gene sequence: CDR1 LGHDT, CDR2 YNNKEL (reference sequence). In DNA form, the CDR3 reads TGTGCCACCAGCCAAGTTACCCTGGGGAGCAATGAGCAGTTCTTC. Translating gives CATSQVTLGSNEQFF.

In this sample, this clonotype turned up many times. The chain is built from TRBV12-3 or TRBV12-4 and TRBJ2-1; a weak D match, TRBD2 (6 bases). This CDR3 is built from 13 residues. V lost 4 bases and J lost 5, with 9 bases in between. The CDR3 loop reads CASSSSENNEQFF. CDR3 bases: TGTGCCAGCAGTTCTAGCGAGAACAATGAGCAGTTCTTC.

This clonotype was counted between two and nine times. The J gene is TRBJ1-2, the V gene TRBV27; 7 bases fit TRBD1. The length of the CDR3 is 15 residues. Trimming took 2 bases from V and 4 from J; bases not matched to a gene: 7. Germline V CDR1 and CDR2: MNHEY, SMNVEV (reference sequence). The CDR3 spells CASSLRRGGLYGYTF. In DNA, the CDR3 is TGTGCCAGCAGTTTACGAAGAGGGGGCCTCTATGGCTACACCTTC.

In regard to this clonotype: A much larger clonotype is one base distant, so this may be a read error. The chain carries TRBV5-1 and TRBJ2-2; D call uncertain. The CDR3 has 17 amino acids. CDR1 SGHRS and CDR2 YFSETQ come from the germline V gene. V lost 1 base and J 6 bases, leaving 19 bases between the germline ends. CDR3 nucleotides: TGCGCCAGCAGCTTGAGGATGCTTGGTGGGTGTTCCGGGGAGCTGTTTTTT. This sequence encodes CASSLRMLGGCSGELFF.

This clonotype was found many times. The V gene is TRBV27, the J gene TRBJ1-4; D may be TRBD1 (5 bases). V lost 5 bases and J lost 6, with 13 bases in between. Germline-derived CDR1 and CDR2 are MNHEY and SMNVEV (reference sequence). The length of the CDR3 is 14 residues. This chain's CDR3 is CASSNRQFDEKLFF. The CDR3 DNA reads TGTGCCAGCAGTAACAGGCAGTTCGATGAAAAACTGTTTTTT.

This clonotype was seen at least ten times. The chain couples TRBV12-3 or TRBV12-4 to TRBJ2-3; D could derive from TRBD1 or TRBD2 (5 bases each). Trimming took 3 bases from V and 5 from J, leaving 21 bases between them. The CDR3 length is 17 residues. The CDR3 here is CASSLLVAMGRRDTQYF. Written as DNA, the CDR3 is TGTGCCAGCAGTTTGTTGGTAGCGATGGGGCGCCGAGATACGCAGTATTTT.

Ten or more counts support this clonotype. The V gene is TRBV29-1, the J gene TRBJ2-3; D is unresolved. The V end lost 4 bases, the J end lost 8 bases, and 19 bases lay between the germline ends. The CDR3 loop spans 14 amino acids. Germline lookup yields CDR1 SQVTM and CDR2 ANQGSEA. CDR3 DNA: TGCAGCGTTGGGGTTCCAATGGGCGATCTTACGCAGTATTTT. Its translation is CSVGVPMGDLTQYF.